This TCR beta chain is drawn from a study of blood T cells in healthy people across ages. Comment on this clonotype: The antigen remains unidentified.

Alongside a J-beta primer mix, a sample-barcoded 5' primer served in a second PCR lasting about 6 to 11 cycles. One entry per CDR3 protein results from TCRdb running MiXCR on the 5' RACE reads. Of approximately 770,000 distinct CDR3 sequences listed, roughly 50% are singletons. This CDR3 region has 15 residues. Trimming pared 7 bases from V and 0 bases from J, leaving 17 bases between. Per the germline V gene, CDR1 is SQVTM and CDR2 is ANQGSEA. Broader study findings: TCR beta diversity per million T cells fell roughly linearly with age.

The chain employs TRBV29-1 and TRBJ2-3, with D uncertain. The receptor was derived from a man aged 25-45 years in good health. Input material: blood. The CDR3 DNA is TGCAGCGGTGAGGAACGGAGTGGCAGCACAGATACGCAGTATTTT. It specifies CSGEERSGSTDTQYF.